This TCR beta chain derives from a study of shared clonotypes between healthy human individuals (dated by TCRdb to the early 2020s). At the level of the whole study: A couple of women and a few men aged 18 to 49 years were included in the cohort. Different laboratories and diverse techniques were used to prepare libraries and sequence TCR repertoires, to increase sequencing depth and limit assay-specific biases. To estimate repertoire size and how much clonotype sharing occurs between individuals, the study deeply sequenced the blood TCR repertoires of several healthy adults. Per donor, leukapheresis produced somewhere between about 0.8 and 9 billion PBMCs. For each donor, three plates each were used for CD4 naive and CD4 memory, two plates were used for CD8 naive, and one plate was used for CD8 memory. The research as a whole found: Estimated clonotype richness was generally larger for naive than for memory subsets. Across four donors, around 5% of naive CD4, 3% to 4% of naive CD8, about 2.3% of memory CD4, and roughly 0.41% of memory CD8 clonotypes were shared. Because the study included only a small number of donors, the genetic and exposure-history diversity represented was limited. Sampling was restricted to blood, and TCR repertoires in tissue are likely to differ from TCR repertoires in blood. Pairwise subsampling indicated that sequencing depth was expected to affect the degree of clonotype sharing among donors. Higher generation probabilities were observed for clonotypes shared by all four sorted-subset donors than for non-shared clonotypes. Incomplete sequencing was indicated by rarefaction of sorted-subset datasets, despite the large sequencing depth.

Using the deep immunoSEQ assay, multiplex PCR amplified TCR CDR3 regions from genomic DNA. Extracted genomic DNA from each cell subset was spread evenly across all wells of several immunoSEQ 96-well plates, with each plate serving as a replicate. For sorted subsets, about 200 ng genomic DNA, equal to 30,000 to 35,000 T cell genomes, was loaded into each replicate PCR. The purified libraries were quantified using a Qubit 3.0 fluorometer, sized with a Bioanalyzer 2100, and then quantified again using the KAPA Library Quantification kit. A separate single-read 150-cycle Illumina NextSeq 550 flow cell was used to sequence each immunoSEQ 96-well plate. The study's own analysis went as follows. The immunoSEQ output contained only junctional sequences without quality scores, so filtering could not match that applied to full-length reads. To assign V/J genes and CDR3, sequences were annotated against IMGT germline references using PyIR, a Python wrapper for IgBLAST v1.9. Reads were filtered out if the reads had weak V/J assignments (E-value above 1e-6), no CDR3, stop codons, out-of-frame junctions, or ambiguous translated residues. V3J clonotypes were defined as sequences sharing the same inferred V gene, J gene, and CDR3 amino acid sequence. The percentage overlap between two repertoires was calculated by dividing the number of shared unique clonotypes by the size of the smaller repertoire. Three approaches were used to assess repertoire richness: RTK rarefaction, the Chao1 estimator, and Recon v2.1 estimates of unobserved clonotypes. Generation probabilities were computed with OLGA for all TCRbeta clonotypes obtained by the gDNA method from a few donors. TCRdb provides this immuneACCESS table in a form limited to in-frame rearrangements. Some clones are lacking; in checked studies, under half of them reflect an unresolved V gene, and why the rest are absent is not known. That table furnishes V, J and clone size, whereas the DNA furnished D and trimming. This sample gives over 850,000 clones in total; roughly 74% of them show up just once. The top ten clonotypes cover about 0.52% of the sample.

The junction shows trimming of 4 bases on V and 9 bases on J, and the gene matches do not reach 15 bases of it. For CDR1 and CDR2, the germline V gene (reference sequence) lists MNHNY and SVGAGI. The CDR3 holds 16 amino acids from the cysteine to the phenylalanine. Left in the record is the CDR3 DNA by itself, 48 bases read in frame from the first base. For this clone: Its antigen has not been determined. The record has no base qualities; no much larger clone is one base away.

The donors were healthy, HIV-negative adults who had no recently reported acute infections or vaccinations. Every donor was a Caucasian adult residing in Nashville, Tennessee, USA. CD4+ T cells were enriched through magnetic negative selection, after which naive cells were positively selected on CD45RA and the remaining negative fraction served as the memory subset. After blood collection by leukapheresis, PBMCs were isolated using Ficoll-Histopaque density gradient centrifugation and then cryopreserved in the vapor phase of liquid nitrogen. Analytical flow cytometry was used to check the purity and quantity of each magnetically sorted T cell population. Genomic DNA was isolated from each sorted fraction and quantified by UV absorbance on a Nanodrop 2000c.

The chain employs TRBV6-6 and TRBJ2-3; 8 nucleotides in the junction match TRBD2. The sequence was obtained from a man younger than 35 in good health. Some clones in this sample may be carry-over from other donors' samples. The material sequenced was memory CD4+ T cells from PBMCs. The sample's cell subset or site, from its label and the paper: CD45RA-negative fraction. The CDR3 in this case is CASSWVRGGPGGTQYF. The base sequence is TGTGCCAGCAGTTGGGTCCGCGGGGGGCCTGGCGGGACGCAGTATTTT.